These 8 T cell receptor beta chains originate from one sample sequenced in a study of blood T cell repertoires in COVID-19. The data were produced by immunoSEQ multiplex PCR, yet TCRdb's version contains in-frame clones alone and is incomplete. The repertoire holds fewer than 300,000 clones, with 75% to 95% as singletons. The sequenced sample consisted of peripheral blood. These TCRs come from a person aged 18-35 years with COVID-19, enrolled during active disease.

This clone was seen once. The gene calls are TRBV7-2 and TRBJ2-6; 7 nucleotides align to TRBD1. Germline V lookup: CDR1 SGHTA, CDR2 FQGNSA. The V segment lost 4 bases and the J segment 2 bases; nucleotides outside the gene matches: 5. This CDR3 is 16 amino acids long. Written as DNA, the CDR3 is TGTGCCAGCAGCTCATCACAGGGGACTGGGGCCAACGTCCTGACTTTC. Its protein product is CASSSSQGTGANVLTF.

This clone was counted a single time. V gene TRBV7-8 combines with J gene TRBJ2-7; 8 bases fit TRBD2. The V gene's germline CDR1 is SGHVS and CDR2 FQNEAQ. V lost 1 base to trimming and J lost 4 bases; unmatched junction nucleotides: 6. The CDR3 sequence is 15 residues long. The CDR3 reads CASSLEAGVGYEQYF. CDR3 bases: TGTGCCAGCAGCTTAGAAGCGGGAGTAGGATACGAGCAGTACTTC.

The V gene is TRBV5-6, the J gene TRBJ1-2; 7 bases match TRBD1. With 3 bases clipped from V and 2 bases from J, the junction kept 7 bases outside the gene matches. The V gene's germline CDR1 is SGHDT and CDR2 YYEEEE. The CDR3 runs 15 residues. CDR3 DNA: TGTGCCAGCAGCTCCTGGCGACAGGGCAACTATGGCTACACCTTC. It translates to CASSSWRQGNYGYTF.

The chain couples TRBV7-9 to TRBJ2-5; 12 bases line up with TRBD2. V lost 4 bases, J lost 5 bases, and 14 bases stayed unmatched. The CDR3 runs to 18 residues. Germline lookup yields CDR1 SEHNR and CDR2 FQNEAQ (reference sequence). CDR3 DNA sequence: TGTGCCAGCAGCTCCGCCGGTCGGACTAGCGGGAAGATGGAGACCCAGTACTTC. The encoded protein is CASSSAGRTSGKMETQYF.

In its sample, this clone was seen a few times. The chain couples TRBV6-2 or TRBV6-3 to TRBJ2-7; the match to TRBD1 covers 8 bases. The germline gives CDR1 MNHEY, CDR2 SVGEGT. This CDR3 has 14 residues. The V gene end was trimmed by 2 bases and the J gene end by 2 bases; junction bases not matched to a gene: 2. The CDR3 nucleotides are TGTGCCAGCAGTTACGACAGGGGTCCCTACGAGCAGTACTTC. This encodes CASSYDRGPYEQYF.

The chain recombines TRBV4-2 with TRBJ2-3; 8 bases agree with TRBD1. V shed 2 bases, J shed 4 bases, and the junction held 11 bases outside the gene matches. Germline V gene sequence: CDR1 LGHNA, CDR2 YNFKEQ. CDR3 length: 17 residues. The CDR3 region has the DNA TGTGCCAGCAGCCAAACCCCGGGACAGGATTTTCCAGATACGCAGTATTTT. Translating gives CASSQTPGQDFPDTQYF.

This chain connects TRBV20-1 to TRBJ2-7; 7 bases agree with TRBD2. The length of the CDR3 is 14 residues. Germline V gene sequence: CDR1 DFQATT, CDR2 SNEGSKA (reference sequence). The V and J ends lost 3 bases and 3 bases, in that order; junction bases with no gene match: 8. This CDR3 is CSASTGGLYYEQYF. The CDR3 coding sequence is TGCAGTGCTAGTACGGGGGGACTGTACTACGAGCAGTACTTC.

This sequence joins TRBV19 and TRBJ1-4; possibly TRBD1 for D (5 bases). The V gene lost 5 bases and the J gene lost 7 bases, with 14 bases spanning the gap. Germline assignment: CDR1 LNHDA and CDR2 SQIVND (reference sequence). The CDR3 length is 14 residues. For the CDR3, the DNA is TGTGCCAGTAGTGTCCGGGGGACTGGTGAAAAACTGTTTTTT. Protein: CASSVRGTGEKLFF.